The rows below give T cell receptor beta chains drawn from one sample of a study of early T cells in non-severe SARS-CoV-2 infection. TCRdb reprocessed the 5' RACE reads via MiXCR and lists one record per CDR3 protein. This sample has approximately 70,000 distinct CDR3 sequences, with about 12% found just once. Material for sequencing was whole blood. All receptors derive from an adult who was a healthcare worker with PCR-confirmed SARS-CoV-2 infection or an uninfected control (not recorded which). Each CDR3 is given with its conserved first and last residue. Fields, in order: clone size, V gene, D gene, J gene, CDR3 protein, CDR3 DNA. The D gene is left open where the match is weak. Clone size is shown for a subset of rows, as once, few, many or a class of expanded clone.

>many|TRBV15|TRBD2|TRBJ2-3
CATSRDSLAGADTQYF
TGTGCCACCAGCAGAGATTCCCTAGCGGGAGCGGATACGCAGTATTTT
>many|TRBV2|TRBD2|TRBJ2-7
CASSELGLAVEQYF
TGTGCCAGCAGTGAGTTGGGACTAGCGGTCGAGCAGTACTTC
>.|TRBV6-5|.|TRBJ2-1
CASSYRHGSYNEQFF
TGTGCCAGCAGTTACAGGCACGGCTCCTACAATGAGCAGTTCTTC
>.|TRBV7-3|.|TRBJ2-2
CASSLTGSGTTNTGELFF
TGTGCCAGCAGCTTAACCGGATCCGGGACAACGAACACCGGGGAGCTGTTTTTT
>many|TRBV7-9|TRBD2|TRBJ2-1
CASSGEGGNEQFF
TGTGCCAGCAGTGGAGAGGGAGGGAATGAGCAGTTCTTC
>few|TRBV5-1|TRBD2|TRBJ2-7
CASSPGTSDSYEQYF
TGCGCCAGCAGCCCTGGGACTAGCGACTCCTACGAGCAGTACTTC
>few|TRBV18|.|TRBJ1-5
CASSPSFQGYQPQHF
TGTGCCAGCTCACCAAGTTTCCAGGGGTATCAGCCCCAGCATTTT
>few|TRBV6-2/TRBV6-3|.|TRBJ2-7
CASSRGQYEQYF
TGTGCCAGCAGCAGGGGTCAGTACGAGCAGTACTTC
>.|TRBV5-1|TRBD2|TRBJ2-1
CASSQTSFLYNEQFF
TGCGCCAGCAGCCAGACTAGCTTTCTCTACAATGAGCAGTTCTTC
>.|TRBV3-1|.|TRBJ2-7
CASSLGSDRFYEQYF
TGTGCCAGCAGCCTAGGATCAGACAGATTCTACGAGCAGTACTTC
>many|TRBV20-1|.|TRBJ2-1
CSASVFKSSYNEQFF
TGCAGTGCTAGTGTCTTCAAGAGCTCCTACAATGAGCAGTTCTTC
>few|TRBV2|.|TRBJ2-3
CASSEGGVADTQYF
TGTGCCAGCAGTGAAGGTGGAGTAGCAGATACGCAGTATTTT
>.|TRBV5-1|.|TRBJ2-7
CASSLVDSTYEQYF
TGCGCCAGCAGCTTGGTCGACAGTACCTACGAGCAGTACTTC
>few|TRBV29-1|.|TRBJ2-7
CSVVGRGEQYF
TGCAGCGTTGTGGGACGGGGCGAGCAGTACTTC
>many|TRBV5-5|.|TRBJ2-1
CASSLERWGEQFF
TGTGCCAGCAGCTTGGAGCGATGGGGTGAGCAGTTCTTC
>many|TRBV5-6|TRBD1|TRBJ2-5
CASSPKDREETQYF
TGTGCCAGCAGCCCTAAGGACAGGGAAGAGACCCAGTACTTC
>many|TRBV28|.|TRBJ2-3
CASSLAAGSSTDTQYF
TGTGCCAGCAGTTTAGCGGCGGGGTCTAGCACAGATACGCAGTATTTT
>many|TRBV7-9|.|TRBJ2-3
CASSPVRPDTQYF
TGTGCCAGCAGCCCCGTCCGGCCTGATACGCAGTATTTT
>.|TRBV12-3/TRBV12-4|.|TRBJ2-1
CASSLAGGARLFF
TGTGCCAGCAGTTTAGCGGGGGGGGCGCGTCTGTTCTTC
>many|TRBV7-9|.|TRBJ2-1
CASSLGERLQFF
TGTGCCAGCAGCTTAGGGGAGCGGCTGCAGTTCTTC
>many|TRBV7-2|TRBD2|TRBJ2-1
CASSSAGLAGYEQFF
TGTGCCAGCAGCTCAGCGGGACTAGCGGGATATGAGCAGTTCTTC
>.|TRBV5-1|.|TRBJ2-4
CASSLVVGSQENIQYF
TGCGCCAGCAGCTTGGTCGTTGGCTCTCAGGAAAACATTCAGTACTTC
>many|TRBV19|.|TRBJ2-5
CANPLGTQYF
TGTGCCAACCCGCTTGGGACCCAGTACTTC
>many|TRBV5-4|.|TRBJ2-7
CASSLEPEGSYEQYF
TGTGCCAGCAGCTTGGAGCCGGAAGGCTCCTACGAGCAGTACTTC
>few|TRBV10-3|TRBD2|TRBJ2-3
CAISPGPQREGADTQYF
TGTGCCATCAGCCCCGGCCCCCAGCGGGAGGGTGCAGATACGCAGTATTTT
>many|TRBV3-1|.|TRBJ1-2
CASSQPGTAGRGGYTF
TGTGCCAGCAGCCAACCCGGGACGGCAGGGAGGGGCGGCTACACCTTC
>many|TRBV12-3/TRBV12-4|.|TRBJ2-5
CASSFAGAQETQYF
TGTGCCAGCAGTTTTGCAGGGGCCCAGGAGACCCAGTACTTC
>few|TRBV11-2|.|TRBJ2-7
CASSKEAGLSYEQYF
TGTGCCAGCAGCAAGGAGGCAGGGCTTTCCTACGAGCAGTACTTC
>few|TRBV29-1|.|TRBJ2-2
CSVVRGLTGELFF
TGCAGCGTTGTTCGGGGGCTCACCGGGGAGCTGTTTTTT
>many|TRBV27|TRBD2|TRBJ2-3
CASNPLAGAPTDTQYF
TGTGCCAGCAACCCACTAGCGGGCGCTCCCACAGATACGCAGTATTTT
>.|TRBV7-2|.|TRBJ2-3
CASSTRGHGLDTQYF
TGTGCCAGCAGCACCCGGGGACATGGGTTGGATACGCAGTATTTT
>many|TRBV7-6|.|TRBJ2-7
CASSLDSGPVYYEQYF
TGTGCCAGCAGCTTAGATTCAGGACCGGTCTATTACGAGCAGTACTTC
>many|TRBV27|.|TRBJ1-2
CASMDGRDYTF
TGTGCCAGCATGGATGGGAGGGATTACACCTTC
>many|TRBV6-1|TRBD2|TRBJ2-7
CASSAPGLAGNF
TGTGCCAGCAGTGCACCGGGACTAGCGGGAAACTTC
>many|TRBV5-6|.|TRBJ1-2
CASSPPQGPNYGYTF
TGTGCCAGCAGCCCACCCCAGGGCCCTAACTATGGCTACACCTTC
>many|TRBV19|.|TRBJ1-5
CASRGRRLGSQAQHF
TGTGCCAGTAGAGGCAGGCGCCTTGGGTCCCAGGCCCAGCATTTT
>.|TRBV7-2|TRBD2|TRBJ2-3
CASSPIWPSGDDTDTQYF
TGTGCCAGCAGCCCCATCTGGCCTAGCGGGGACGACACAGATACGCAGTATTTT
>few|TRBV29-1|.|TRBJ2-5
CSVEDYRERGETQYF
TGCAGCGTTGAAGATTACCGGGAGAGGGGGGAGACCCAGTACTTC
>many|TRBV5-1|.|TRBJ1-2
CASSPRQAPNYGYTF
TGCGCCAGCAGCCCCAGACAGGCACCTAACTATGGCTACACCTTC
>medium-sized|TRBV4-2|.|TRBJ2-7
CASSLTSRLDTILREQYF
TGTGCCAGCAGCTTAACCAGTAGGCTGGACACCATTTTGAGGGAGCAGTACTTC
>many|TRBV5-1|.|TRBJ1-1
CASSLAGSMNTEAFF
TGCGCCAGCAGCTTGGCGGGCAGTATGAACACTGAAGCTTTCTTT
>.|TRBV2|TRBD1|TRBJ1-4
CASSEARGPEKLFF
TGTGCCAGCAGTGAAGCGAGGGGGCCGGAAAAACTGTTTTTT
>.|TRBV29-1|.|TRBJ1-3
CSVESRNTIYF
TGCAGCGTTGAGTCCCGAAACACCATATATTTT
>few|TRBV4-2|.|TRBJ2-2
CASSPNPGSNTGELFF
TGTGCCAGCAGCCCTAACCCTGGGTCAAACACCGGGGAGCTGTTTTTT
>many|TRBV7-9|TRBD2|TRBJ2-1
CASSLLAGGYNEQFF
TGTGCCAGCAGCCTTCTAGCGGGGGGCTACAATGAGCAGTTCTTC
>.|TRBV30|.|TRBJ2-7
CALSVSTYEQYF
TGTGCCCTGTCAGTTTCCACCTACGAGCAGTACTTC
>many|TRBV3-1|.|TRBJ2-2
CASSYTAGSGELFF
TGTGCCAGCAGCTATACAGCCGGGAGCGGGGAGCTGTTTTTT
>few|TRBV3-1|.|TRBJ1-5
CASSQVGGFNQPQHF
TGTGCCAGCAGCCAAGTTGGAGGATTCAATCAGCCCCAGCATTTT
>many|TRBV7-9|.|TRBJ2-7
CASSLGPSEQYF
TGTGCCAGCAGCTTAGGACCGAGCGAGCAGTACTTC
>many|TRBV24-1|.|TRBJ2-3
CATSDWGATDTQYF
TGTGCCACCAGTGATTGGGGCGCCACGGATACGCAGTATTTT
>many|TRBV15|TRBD2|TRBJ2-1
CATSRVLAGAYNEQFF
TGTGCCACCAGCAGAGTACTAGCGGGGGCGTACAATGAGCAGTTCTTC
>many|TRBV18|.|TRBJ1-3
CASSPRTVDSGNTIYF
TGTGCCAGCTCACCTCGGACGGTCGACTCTGGAAACACCATATATTTT
>few|TRBV2|.|TRBJ1-5
CASGSNQPQHF
TGTGCCAGCGGAAGCAATCAGCCCCAGCATTTT
>.|TRBV4-3|TRBD2|TRBJ2-3
CASSQDRLAGVDTQYF
TGCGCCAGCAGCCAAGATCGCCTAGCGGGAGTAGATACGCAGTATTTT
>many|TRBV29-1|.|TRBJ1-2
CSVEDGRGYTF
TGCAGCGTTGAAGACGGCAGGGGCTACACCTTC